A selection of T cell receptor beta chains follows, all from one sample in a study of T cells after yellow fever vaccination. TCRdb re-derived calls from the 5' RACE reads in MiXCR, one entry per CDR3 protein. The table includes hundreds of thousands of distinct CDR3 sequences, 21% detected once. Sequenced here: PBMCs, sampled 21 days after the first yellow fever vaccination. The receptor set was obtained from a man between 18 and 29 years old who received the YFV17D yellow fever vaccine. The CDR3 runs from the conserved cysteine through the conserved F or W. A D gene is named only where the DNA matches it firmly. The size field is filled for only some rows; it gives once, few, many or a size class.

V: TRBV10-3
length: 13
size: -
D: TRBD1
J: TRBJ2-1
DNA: TGTGCCATCAGAACGGACAGGGGTAATGAGCAGTTCTTC
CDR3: CAIRTDRGNEQFF

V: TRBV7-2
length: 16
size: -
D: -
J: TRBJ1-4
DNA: TGTGCCAGCAGCTCGGGGGCCATTGCAACTAATGAAAAACTGTTTTTT
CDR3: CASSSGAIATNEKLFF

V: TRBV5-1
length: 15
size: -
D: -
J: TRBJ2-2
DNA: TGCGCCAGCAGCTTGTCCCTAAGCCCTGCCGGGGAGCTGTTTTTT
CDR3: CASSLSLSPAGELFF

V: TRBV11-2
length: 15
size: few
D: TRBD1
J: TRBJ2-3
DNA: TGTGCCAGCAGCTTACCACAGGGGCGCACAGATACGCAGTATTTT
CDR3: CASSLPQGRTDTQYF

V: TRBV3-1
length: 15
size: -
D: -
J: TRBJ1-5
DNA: TGTGCCTGCTGCCATGGCAGTACAAGCAATCAGCCCCAGCATTTT
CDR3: CACCHGSTSNQPQHF

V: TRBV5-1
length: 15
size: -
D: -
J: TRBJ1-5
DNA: TGCGCCAGCAGATTGACGGGGTCACCGGGACAGCCCCAGCATTTT
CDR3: CASRLTGSPGQPQHF

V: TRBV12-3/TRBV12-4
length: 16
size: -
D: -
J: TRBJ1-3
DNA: TGTGCCAGCAGTTCGGCGTTATCCTTCTCTGGAAACACCATATATTTT
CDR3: CASSSALSFSGNTIYF

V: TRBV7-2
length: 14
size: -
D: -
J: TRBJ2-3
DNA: TGTGCCAGCAGCTTGGATATGGGTACAGATACGCAGTATTTT
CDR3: CASSLDMGTDTQYF

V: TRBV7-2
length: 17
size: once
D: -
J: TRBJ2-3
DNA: TGTGCCAGCAGCTTATATGGGGGAATTGCGGGAACAGATACGCAGTATTTT
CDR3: CASSLYGGIAGTDTQYF

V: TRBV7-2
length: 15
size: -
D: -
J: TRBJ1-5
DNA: TGTGCCAGCAGCTTAATGTTCTTAGGGGTTCAGCCCCAGCATTTT
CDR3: CASSLMFLGVQPQHF

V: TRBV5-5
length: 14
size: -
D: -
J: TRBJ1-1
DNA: TGTGCCAGCAGCTTGGAGGCGGGCTACACTGAAGCTTTCTTT
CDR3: CASSLEAGYTEAFF

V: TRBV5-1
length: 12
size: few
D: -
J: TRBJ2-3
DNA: TGCGCCAGCAGCTTGGGGAAAGATACGCAGTATTTT
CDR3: CASSLGKDTQYF

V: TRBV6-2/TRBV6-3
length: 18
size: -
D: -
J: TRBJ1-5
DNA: TGTGCCAGCAGTGCACCCGGGACACCGATTTTGGGCAATCAGCCCCAGCATTTT
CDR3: CASSAPGTPILGNQPQHF

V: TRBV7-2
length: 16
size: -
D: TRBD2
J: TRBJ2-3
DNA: TGTGCCAGCAGCAAGAATAGCGGGGGGGCCGCGCATACGCAGTATTTT
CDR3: CASSKNSGGAAHTQYF

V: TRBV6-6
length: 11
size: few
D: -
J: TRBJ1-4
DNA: TGTGCCAGCCTCGGGGGGGCAAAACTGTTTTTT
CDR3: CASLGGAKLFF

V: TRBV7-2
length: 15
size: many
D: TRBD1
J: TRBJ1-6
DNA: TGTGCCAGCAGCCAAAGGACAGGGGGAGATTCACCCCTCCACTTT
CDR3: CASSQRTGGDSPLHF

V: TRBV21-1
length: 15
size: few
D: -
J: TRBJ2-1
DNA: TGTGCCAGCAGCGCCCCGGGACTAGGGAGAAATGAGCAGTTCTTC
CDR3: CASSAPGLGRNEQFF

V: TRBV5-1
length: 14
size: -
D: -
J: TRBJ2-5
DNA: TGCGCCAGCAGCTTCGCAGGGGGAGGTGAGACCCAGTACTTC
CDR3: CASSFAGGGETQYF

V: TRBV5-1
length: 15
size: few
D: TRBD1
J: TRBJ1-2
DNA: TGCGCCAGCAGCTCCGGTATTTCAGGGGGCGATGGCTACACCTTC
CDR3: CASSSGISGGDGYTF

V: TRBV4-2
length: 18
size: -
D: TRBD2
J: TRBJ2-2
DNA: TGTGCCAGCAGCCAAGTCTCGCTAGCGGGGGGGATCAGCGGGGAGCTGTTTTTT
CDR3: CASSQVSLAGGISGELFF

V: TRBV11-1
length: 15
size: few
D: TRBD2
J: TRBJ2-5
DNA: TGTGCCAGCAGCGACCGGACTAGCGGGGGTCCTCCCCAGTACTTC
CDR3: CASSDRTSGGPPQYF

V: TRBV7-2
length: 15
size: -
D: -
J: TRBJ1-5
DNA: TGTGCCAGCAGCCCTCAGGCCAGGGTGGATCAGCCCCAGCATTTT
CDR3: CASSPQARVDQPQHF

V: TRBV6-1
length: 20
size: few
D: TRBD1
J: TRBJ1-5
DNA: TGTGCCAGCAGTGAAGTAGCCGGGACAGGGGGGCCGAAGAGCAATCAGCCCCAGCATTTT
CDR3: CASSEVAGTGGPKSNQPQHF

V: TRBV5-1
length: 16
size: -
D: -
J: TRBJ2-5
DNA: TGCGCCAGCAGCTTGGCGGGCAGGGACCCCCAAGAGACCCAGTACTTC
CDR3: CASSLAGRDPQETQYF

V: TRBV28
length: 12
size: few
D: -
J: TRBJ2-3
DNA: TGTGCCAGCACAGGGAGTCCAGATACGCAGTATTTT
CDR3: CASTGSPDTQYF

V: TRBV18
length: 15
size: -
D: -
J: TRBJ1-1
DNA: TGTGCCAGCTCACCGCCCCCGGACTGGAACACTGAAGCTTTCTTT
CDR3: CASSPPPDWNTEAFF